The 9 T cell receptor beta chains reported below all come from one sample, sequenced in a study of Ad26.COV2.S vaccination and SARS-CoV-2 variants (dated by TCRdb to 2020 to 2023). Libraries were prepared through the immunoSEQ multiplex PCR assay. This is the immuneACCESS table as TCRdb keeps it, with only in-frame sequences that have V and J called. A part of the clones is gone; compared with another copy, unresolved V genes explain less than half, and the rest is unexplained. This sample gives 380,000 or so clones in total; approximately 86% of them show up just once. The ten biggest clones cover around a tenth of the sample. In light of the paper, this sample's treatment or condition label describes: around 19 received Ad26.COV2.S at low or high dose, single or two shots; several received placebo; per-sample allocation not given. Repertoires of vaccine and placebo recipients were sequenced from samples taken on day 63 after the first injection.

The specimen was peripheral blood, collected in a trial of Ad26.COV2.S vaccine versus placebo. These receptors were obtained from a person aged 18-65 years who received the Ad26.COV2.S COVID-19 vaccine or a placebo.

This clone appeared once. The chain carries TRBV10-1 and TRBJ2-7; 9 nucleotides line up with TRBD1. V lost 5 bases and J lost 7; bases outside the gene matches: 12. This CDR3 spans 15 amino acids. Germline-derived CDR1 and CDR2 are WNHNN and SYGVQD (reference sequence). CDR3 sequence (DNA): TGCGCCAGCAGTTTACAGGGGGCCCTCTCGTGTGAGCAGTACTTC. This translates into CASSLQGALSCEQYF.

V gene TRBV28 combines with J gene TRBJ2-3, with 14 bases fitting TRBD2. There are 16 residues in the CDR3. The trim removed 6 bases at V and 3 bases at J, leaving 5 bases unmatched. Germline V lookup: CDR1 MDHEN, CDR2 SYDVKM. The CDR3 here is CASSGTSGSRTDTQYF. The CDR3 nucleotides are TGTGCCAGCAGCGGGACTAGCGGGAGTAGGACAGATACGCAGTATTTT.

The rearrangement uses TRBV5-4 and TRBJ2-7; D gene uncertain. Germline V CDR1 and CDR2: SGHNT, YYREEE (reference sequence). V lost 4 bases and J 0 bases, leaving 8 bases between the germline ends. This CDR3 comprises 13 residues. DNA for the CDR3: TGTGCCAGCAGCCGGACCGGCTCCTACGAGCAGTACTTC. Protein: CASSRTGSYEQYF.

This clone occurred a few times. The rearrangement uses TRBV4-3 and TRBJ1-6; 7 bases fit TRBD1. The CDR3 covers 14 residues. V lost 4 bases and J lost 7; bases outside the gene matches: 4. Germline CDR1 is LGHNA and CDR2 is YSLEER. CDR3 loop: CASSLGQRNSPLHF. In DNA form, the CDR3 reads TGCGCCAGCAGCCTGGGACAGCGAAATTCACCCCTCCACTTT.

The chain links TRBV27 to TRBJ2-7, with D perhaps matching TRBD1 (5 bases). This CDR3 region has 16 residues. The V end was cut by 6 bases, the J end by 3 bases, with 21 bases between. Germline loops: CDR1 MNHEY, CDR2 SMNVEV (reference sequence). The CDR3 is CASSLTAGRPFYEQYF. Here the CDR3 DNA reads TGTGCCAGCAGCTTAACAGCAGGGCGTCCTTTCTACGAGCAGTACTTC.

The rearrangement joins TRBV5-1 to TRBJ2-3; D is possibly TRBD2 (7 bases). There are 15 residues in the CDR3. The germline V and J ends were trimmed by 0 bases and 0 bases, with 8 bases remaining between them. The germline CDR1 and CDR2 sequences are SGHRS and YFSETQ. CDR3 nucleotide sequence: TGCGCCAGCAGCTTGGGCGGGGGCAGCACAGATACGCAGTATTTT. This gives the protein CASSLGGGSTDTQYF.

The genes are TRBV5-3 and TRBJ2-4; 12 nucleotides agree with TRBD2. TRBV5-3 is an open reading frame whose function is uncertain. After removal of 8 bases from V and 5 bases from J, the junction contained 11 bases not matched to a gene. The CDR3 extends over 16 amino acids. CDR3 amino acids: CARRTPSGRAQNIQYF. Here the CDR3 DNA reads TGTGCCAGGCGGACTCCTAGCGGGAGGGCTCAAAACATTCAGTACTTC.

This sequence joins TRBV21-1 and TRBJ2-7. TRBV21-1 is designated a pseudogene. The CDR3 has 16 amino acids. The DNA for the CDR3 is TGTGCCAGCAGCTCCTGGGGGGCCTTTCCCTCCTACGAGCAGTACTTC. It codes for CASSSWGAFPSYEQYF.

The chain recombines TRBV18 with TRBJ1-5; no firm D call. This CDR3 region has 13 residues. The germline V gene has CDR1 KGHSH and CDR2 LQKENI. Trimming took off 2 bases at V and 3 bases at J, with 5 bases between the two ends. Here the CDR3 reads CASSPGDNQPQHF. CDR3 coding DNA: TGTGCCAGCTCACCAGGAGACAATCAGCCCCAGCATTTT. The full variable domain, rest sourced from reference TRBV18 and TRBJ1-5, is NAGVMQNPRHLVRRRGQEARLRCSPMKGHSHVYWYRQLPEEGLKFMVYLQKENIIDESGMPKERFSAEFPKEGPSILRIQQVVRGDSAAYFCASSPGDNQPQHFGDGTRLSIL.